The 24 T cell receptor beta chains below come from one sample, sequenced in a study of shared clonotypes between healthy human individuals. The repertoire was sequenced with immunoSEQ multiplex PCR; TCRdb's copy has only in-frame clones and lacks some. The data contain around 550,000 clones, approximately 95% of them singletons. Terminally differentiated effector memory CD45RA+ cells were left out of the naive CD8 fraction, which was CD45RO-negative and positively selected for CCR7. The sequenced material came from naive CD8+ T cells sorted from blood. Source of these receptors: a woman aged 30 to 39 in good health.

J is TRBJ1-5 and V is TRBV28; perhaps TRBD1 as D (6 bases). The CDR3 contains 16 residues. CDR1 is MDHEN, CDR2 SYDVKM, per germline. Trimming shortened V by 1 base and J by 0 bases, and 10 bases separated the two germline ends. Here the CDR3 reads CASSLSGRGSNQPQHF. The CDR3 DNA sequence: TGTGCCAGCAGTTTATCCGGCAGGGGTAGCAATCAGCCCCAGCATTTT.

The CDR3 nucleotides read TGTGCCAGCAGTCTAATCGGGAGCCTAGGGCCAGATACGCAGTATTTT. Protein product: CASSLIGSLGPDTQYF. The chain combines TRBV27 with TRBJ2-3; possible D gene TRBD2, 6 bases. Per the germline V gene, CDR1 is MNHEY and CDR2 is SMNVEV (reference sequence). V was trimmed by 5 bases and J by 4 bases, leaving 19 bases between them. This CDR3 is built from 16 residues.

CDR3 bases: TGTGCCAGCAGTGAGAGGACACTCGGCACTGAAGCTTTCTTT. Translation gives CASSERTLGTEAFF. The rearrangement uses TRBV6-1 and TRBJ1-1; possibly TRBD1 for D (5 bases). The CDR3 extends over 14 amino acids. The germline CDR1 and CDR2 sequences are MNHNS and SASEGT. Deletions cut 3 bases from V and 4 bases from J, with 12 bases between.

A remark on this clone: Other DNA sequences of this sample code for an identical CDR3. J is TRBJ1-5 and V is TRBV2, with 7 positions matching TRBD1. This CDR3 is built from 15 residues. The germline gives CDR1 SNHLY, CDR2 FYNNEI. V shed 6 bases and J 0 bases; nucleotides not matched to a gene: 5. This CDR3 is CASSGTATSNQPQHF. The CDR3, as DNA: TGTGCCAGCAGCGGGACAGCGACTAGCAATCAGCCCCAGCATTTT.

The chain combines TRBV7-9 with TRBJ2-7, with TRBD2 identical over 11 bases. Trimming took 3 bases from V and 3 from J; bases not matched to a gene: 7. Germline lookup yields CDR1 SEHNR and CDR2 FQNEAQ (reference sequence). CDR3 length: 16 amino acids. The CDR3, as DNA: TGTGCCAGCAGCTTTGGAACCGGGACTAGCGGCTACGAGCAGTACTTC. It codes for CASSFGTGTSGYEQYF.

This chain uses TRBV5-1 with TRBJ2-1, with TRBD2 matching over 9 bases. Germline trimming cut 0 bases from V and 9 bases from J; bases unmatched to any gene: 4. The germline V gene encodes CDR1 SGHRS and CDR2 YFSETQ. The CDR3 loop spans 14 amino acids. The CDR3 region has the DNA TGCGCCAGCAGCTTGGACCTAGCGGGAAGTGAGCAGTTCTTC. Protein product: CASSLDLAGSEQFF.

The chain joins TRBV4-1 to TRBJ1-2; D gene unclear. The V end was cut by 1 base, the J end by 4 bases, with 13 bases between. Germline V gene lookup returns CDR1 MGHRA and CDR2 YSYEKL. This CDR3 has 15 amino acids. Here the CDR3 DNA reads TGCGCCAGCAGCCAAGCGGCGGGATTTGGCTATGGCTACACCTTC. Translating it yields CASSQAAGFGYGYTF.

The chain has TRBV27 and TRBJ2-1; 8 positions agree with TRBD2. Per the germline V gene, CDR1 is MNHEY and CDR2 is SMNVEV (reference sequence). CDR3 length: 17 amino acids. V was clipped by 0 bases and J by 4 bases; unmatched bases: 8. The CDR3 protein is CASSLSVAGGGYNEQFF. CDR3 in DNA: TGTGCCAGCAGTTTATCAGTGGCGGGAGGTGGATACAATGAGCAGTTCTTC.

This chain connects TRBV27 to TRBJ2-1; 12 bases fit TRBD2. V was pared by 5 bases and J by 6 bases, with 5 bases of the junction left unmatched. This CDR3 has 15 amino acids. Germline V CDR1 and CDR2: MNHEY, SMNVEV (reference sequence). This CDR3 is CASSQGLAGSNEQFF. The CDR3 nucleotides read TGTGCCAGCAGTCAAGGACTAGCGGGAAGCAATGAGCAGTTCTTC.

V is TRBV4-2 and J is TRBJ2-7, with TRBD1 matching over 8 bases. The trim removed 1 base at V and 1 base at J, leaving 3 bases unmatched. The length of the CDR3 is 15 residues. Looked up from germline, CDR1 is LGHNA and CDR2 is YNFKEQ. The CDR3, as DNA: TGTGCCAGCAGCCAAGGGACAGGGAGATCCTACGAGCAGTACTTC. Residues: CASSQGTGRSYEQYF.

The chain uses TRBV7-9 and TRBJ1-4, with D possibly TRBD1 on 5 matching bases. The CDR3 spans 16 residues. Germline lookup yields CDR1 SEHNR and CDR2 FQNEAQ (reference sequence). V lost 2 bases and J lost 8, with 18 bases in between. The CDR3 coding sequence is TGTGCCAGCAGCTTAAGTGTCGGAGGGGTAGGGGAAAAACTGTTTTTT. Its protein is CASSLSVGGVGEKLFF.

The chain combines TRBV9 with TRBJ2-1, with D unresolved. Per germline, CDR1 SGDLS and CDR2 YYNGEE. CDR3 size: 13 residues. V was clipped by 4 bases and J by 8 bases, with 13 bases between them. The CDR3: CASSPNIRHEQFF. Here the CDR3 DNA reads TGTGCCAGCAGCCCCAACATCCGCCATGAGCAGTTCTTC.

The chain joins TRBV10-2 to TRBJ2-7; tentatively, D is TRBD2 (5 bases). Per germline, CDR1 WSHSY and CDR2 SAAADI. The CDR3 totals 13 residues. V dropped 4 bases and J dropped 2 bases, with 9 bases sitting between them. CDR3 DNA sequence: TGCGCCAGCAGTGTTTCACTAGCCTACGAGCAGTACTTC. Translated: CASSVSLAYEQYF.

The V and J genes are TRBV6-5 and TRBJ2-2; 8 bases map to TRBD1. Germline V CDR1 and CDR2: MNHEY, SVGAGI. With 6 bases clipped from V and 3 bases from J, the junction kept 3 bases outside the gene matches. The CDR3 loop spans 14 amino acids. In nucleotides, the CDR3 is TGTGCCAGCAGCGGACAGGGATACACCGGGGAGCTGTTTTTT. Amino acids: CASSGQGYTGELFF.

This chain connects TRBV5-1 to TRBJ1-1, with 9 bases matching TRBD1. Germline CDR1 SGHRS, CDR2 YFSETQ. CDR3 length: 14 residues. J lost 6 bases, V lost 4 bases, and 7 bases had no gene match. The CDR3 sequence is CASSTGQGISEAFF. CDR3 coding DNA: TGCGCCAGCAGCACCGGACAGGGGATCTCTGAAGCTTTCTTT.

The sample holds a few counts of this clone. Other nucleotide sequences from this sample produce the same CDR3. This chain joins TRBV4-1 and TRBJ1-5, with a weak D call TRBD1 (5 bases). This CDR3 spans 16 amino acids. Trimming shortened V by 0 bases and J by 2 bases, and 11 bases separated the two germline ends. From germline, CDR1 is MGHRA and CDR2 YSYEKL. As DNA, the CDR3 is TGCGCCAGCAGCCAAGAGGGGCAGGGAGGCAATCAGCCCCAGCATTTT. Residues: CASSQEGQGGNQPQHF.

Here the CDR3 reads CATEDDFYEQYF. Written as DNA, the CDR3 is TGTGCCACGGAGGATGATTTTTACGAGCAGTACTTC. V gene TRBV15 combines with J gene TRBJ2-7, with D possibly matching TRBD2 (5 bases). The CDR3 consists of 12 residues. Trimming removed 9 bases from V and 4 bases from J, with 13 bases in between. The germline V gene encodes CDR1 LNHNV and CDR2 YYDKDF (reference sequence).

The CDR3 DNA reads TGTGCCATCAGTGAGAGGACTGGGGGTCCCTACGAGCAGTACTTC. Amino acid sequence: CAISERTGGPYEQYF. The chain employs TRBV10-3 and TRBJ2-7; D may be TRBD1 or TRBD2 (5 bases each). Trimming stripped 2 bases from V and 2 bases from J, with 13 bases between. The CDR3 spans 15 residues. The germline gives CDR1 ENHRY, CDR2 SYGVKD.

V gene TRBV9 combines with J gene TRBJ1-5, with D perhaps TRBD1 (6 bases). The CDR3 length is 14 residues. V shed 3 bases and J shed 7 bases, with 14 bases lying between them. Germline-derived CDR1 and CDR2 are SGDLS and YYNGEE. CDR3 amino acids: CASSATGGRQPQHF. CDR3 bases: TGTGCCAGCAGCGCCACCGGGGGCCGGCAGCCCCAGCATTTT.

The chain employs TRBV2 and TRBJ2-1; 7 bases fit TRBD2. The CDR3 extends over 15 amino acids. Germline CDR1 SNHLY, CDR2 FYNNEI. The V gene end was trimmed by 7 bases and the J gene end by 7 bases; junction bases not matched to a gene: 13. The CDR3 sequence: CASNPWGEGRNEQFF. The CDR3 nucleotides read TGTGCCAGCAACCCTTGGGGGGAGGGCCGAAATGAGCAGTTCTTC. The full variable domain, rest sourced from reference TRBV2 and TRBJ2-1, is EPEVTQTPSHQVTQMGQEVILRCVPISNHLYFYWYRQILGQKVEFLVSFYNNEISEKSEIFDDQFSVERPDGSNFTLKIRSTKLEDSAMYFCASNPWGEGRNEQFFGPGTRLTVL.

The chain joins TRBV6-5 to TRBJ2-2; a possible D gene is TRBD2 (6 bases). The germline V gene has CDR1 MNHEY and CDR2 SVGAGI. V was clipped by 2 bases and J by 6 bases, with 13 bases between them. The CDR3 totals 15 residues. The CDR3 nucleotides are TGTGCCAGCAGTTACCCTGCAGCGGGCGCCGGGGAGCTGTTTTTT. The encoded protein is CASSYPAAGAGELFF.

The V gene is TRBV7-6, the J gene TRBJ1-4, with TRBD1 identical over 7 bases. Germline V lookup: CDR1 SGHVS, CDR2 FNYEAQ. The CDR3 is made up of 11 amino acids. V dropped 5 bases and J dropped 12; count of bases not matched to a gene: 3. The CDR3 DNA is TGTGCCAGCAGCATGGGGACAGAACTGTTTTTT. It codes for CASSMGTELFF.

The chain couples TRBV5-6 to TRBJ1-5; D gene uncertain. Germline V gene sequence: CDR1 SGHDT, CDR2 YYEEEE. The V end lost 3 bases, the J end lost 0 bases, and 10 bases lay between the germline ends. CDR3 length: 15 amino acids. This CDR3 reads CASSSGRYSNQPQHF. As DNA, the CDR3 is TGTGCCAGCAGCTCAGGACGGTATAGCAATCAGCCCCAGCATTTT.

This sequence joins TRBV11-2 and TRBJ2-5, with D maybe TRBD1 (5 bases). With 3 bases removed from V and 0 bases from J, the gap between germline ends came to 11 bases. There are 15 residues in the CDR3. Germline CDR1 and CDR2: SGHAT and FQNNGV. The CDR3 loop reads CASSFNPGYQETQYF. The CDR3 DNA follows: TGTGCCAGCAGCTTCAACCCAGGGTACCAAGAGACCCAGTACTTC.